Below, 18 T cell receptor beta chains from the same sample are listed, as sequenced in a study of PD-1 blockade in mismatch repair-deficient tumors. Here immunoSEQ multiplex PCR was the method, and the copy in TCRdb shows in-frame clones only, minus some. The data contain approximately 130,000 clones, 86% of them singletons. The sample in question was peripheral blood, obtained 44 weeks after starting pembrolizumab. The receptors come from an adult with mismatch repair-deficient cancer.

The chain carries TRBV7-8 and TRBJ2-2; 8 nucleotides match TRBD1. Germline values: CDR1 SGHVS, CDR2 FQNEAQ. The CDR3 has 16 residues. V shed 2 bases, J shed 0 bases, and the junction held 2 bases outside the gene matches. CDR3 in amino acids: CASSLSGGANTGELFF. CDR3 in DNA: TGTGCCAGCAGCTTATCAGGGGGCGCGAACACCGGGGAGCTGTTTTTT.

V is TRBV5-4 and J is TRBJ2-5; 7 positions agree with TRBD1. This CDR3 spans 14 amino acids. The germline gives CDR1 SGHNT, CDR2 YYREEE (reference sequence). V was pared by 4 bases and J by 2 bases, with 5 bases of the junction left unmatched. The CDR3 region has the DNA TGTGCCAGCAGCGACCGGGACAGACAAGAGACCCAGTACTTC. This sequence encodes CASSDRDRQETQYF.

The rearrangement joins TRBV4-2 to TRBJ2-7; 9 nucleotides agree with TRBD2. Germline V gene sequence: CDR1 LGHNA, CDR2 YNFKEQ. Germline trimming cut 3 bases from V and 2 bases from J; bases unmatched to any gene: 5. CDR3 size: 15 residues. The CDR3 nucleotides read TGTGCCAGCAGCCAGTTAGCGGGAGAGGCCTACGAGCAGTACTTC. The encoded protein is CASSQLAGEAYEQYF.

The chain couples TRBV18 to TRBJ1-2, with D possibly matching TRBD1 (6 bases). CDR1 KGHSH and CDR2 LQKENI come from the germline V gene. CDR3 size: 15 residues. Trimming removed 3 bases at V and 2 bases at J, with 13 bases between. The CDR3 here is CASSPEQGVNYGYTF. In DNA form, the CDR3 reads TGTGCCAGCTCACCCGAACAGGGAGTCAACTATGGCTACACCTTC.

This rearrangement joins TRBV5-8 to TRBJ2-5, with D uncertain. Germline V gene sequence: CDR1 SGHTS, CDR2 YDEGEE. The V and J ends lost 0 bases and 5 bases respectively, with 11 bases between them. The CDR3 loop spans 14 amino acids. For the CDR3, the DNA is TGTGCCAGCAGCTTGGCCACGAGGCTTGAGACCCAGTACTTC. Its translation is CASSLATRLETQYF.

The gene calls are TRBV11-3 and TRBJ2-7, with D possibly being TRBD1 (6 bases). CDR1 is SGHNT, CDR2 YENEEA, per germline. Trimming took off 4 bases at V and 2 bases at J, with 24 bases between the two ends. The CDR3 is 18 residues long. The CDR3 region is CASSSWGRAAKTPYEQYF. CDR3 nucleotide sequence: TGTGCCAGCAGCTCCTGGGGGCGAGCGGCTAAGACTCCCTACGAGCAGTACTTC.

The chain carries TRBV28 and TRBJ2-3; the D is unclear. Germline V gene data show CDR1 as MDHEN and CDR2 as SYDVKM. The CDR3 is 14 amino acids. The V end lost 3 bases, the J end lost 3 bases, and 10 bases lay between the germline ends. Written as DNA, the CDR3 is TGTGCCAGCAGTTTTCTCCTGAGGACAGATACGCAGTATTTT. Translated, it gives CASSFLLRTDTQYF.

The V gene is TRBV19, the J gene TRBJ2-3; D is unresolved. Germline assignment: CDR1 LNHDA and CDR2 SQIVND (reference sequence). The V end was cut by 6 bases, the J end by 1 base, with 8 bases between. This CDR3 has 13 amino acids. The CDR3 loop is CASRNTGTDTQYF. CDR3 DNA sequence: TGTGCCAGTAGGAACACTGGCACAGATACGCAGTATTTT.

The chain joins TRBV19 to TRBJ1-1; D unresolved. Germline lookup yields CDR1 LNHDA and CDR2 SQIVND (reference sequence). The V end lost 6 bases, the J end lost 1 base, and 12 bases lay between the germline ends. This CDR3 has 14 residues. Here the CDR3 reads CASRTLGPNTEAFF. In DNA, the CDR3 is TGTGCCAGTAGGACTCTCGGGCCGAACACTGAAGCTTTCTTT.

The V call is TRBV12-5, the J call TRBJ2-7, with D perhaps matching TRBD2 (5 bases). Deletions cut 8 bases from V and 2 bases from J, with 7 bases between. The CDR3 is 11 amino acids. Germline-derived CDR1 and CDR2 are LGHNT and FRNRAP. DNA of the CDR3: TGTGCTAGTCGGGGAGCCTACGAGCAGTACTTC. This encodes CASRGAYEQYF.

The chain employs TRBV2 and TRBJ1-5; D is possibly TRBD1 (6 bases). CDR1 is SNHLY and CDR2 is FYNNEI in the germline V gene. The CDR3 covers 13 residues. Trimming stripped 7 bases from V and 6 bases from J, with 13 bases between. The CDR3 nucleotides are TGTGCCAGCAAGGCAGGGGAGTCTCAGCCCCAGCATTTT. Its translation: CASKAGESQPQHF.

The genes are TRBV28 and TRBJ1-1, with D unclear. From germline, CDR1 is MDHEN and CDR2 SYDVKM. V shed 6 bases and J shed 0 bases, with 2 bases lying between them. The CDR3 has 11 residues. This CDR3 reads CASRMNTEAFF. The CDR3 region has the DNA TGTGCCAGCAGGATGAACACTGAAGCTTTCTTT.

CDR3 amino acids: CASSAGGGSGNTIYF. The DNA for the CDR3 is TGTGCCAGCAGCGCCGGAGGCGGCTCTGGAAACACCATATATTTT. The rearrangement links TRBV9 to TRBJ1-3; D unclear. The CDR3 totals 15 residues. Trimming removed 3 bases at V and 0 bases at J, with 10 bases between. CDR1 and CDR2 (germline): SGDLS, YYNGEE.

V usage is TRBV10-3 and J usage is TRBJ2-7, with D unclear. Trimming left V 2 bases short and J 0 bases short, with 5 bases between. The germline V gene has CDR1 ENHRY and CDR2 SYGVKD. This CDR3 spans 13 amino acids. Here the CDR3 DNA reads TGTGCCATCAGTGAGGGTGTCTCCTACGAGCAGTACTTC. Translation: CAISEGVSYEQYF.

In this sample, this clone turned up once. This chain joins TRBV30 and TRBJ2-3, with D unclear. Germline V gives CDR1 GTSNPN, CDR2 SVGIG (reference sequence). Trimming took 5 bases from V and 4 from J, leaving 7 bases between them. CDR3 length equals 11 residues. The CDR3 spells CAWGRSDTQYF. The CDR3 DNA is TGTGCCTGGGGACGTTCAGATACGCAGTATTTT.

V gene TRBV5-6 combines with J gene TRBJ2-7; D perhaps matches TRBD1 (6 bases). CDR3 length: 13 residues. In germline, CDR1 is SGHDT, CDR2 YYEEEE. V shed 3 bases and J shed 2 bases, with 9 bases lying between them. CDR3 bases: TGTGCCAGCAGCTACGAGGGGGCCTACGAGCAGTACTTC. This encodes CASSYEGAYEQYF.

The V call is TRBV4-2, the J call TRBJ2-7, with 7 bases identical to TRBD1. The CDR3 runs 18 residues. Looked up from germline, CDR1 is LGHNA and CDR2 is YNFKEQ. J was trimmed by 2 bases and V by 1 base; bases with no gene match: 14. CDR3 sequence: CASSQGQGLAMSAYEQYF. CDR3 in DNA: TGTGCCAGCAGCCAAGGACAGGGATTAGCGATGAGCGCCTACGAGCAGTACTTC.

This chain uses TRBV28 with TRBJ2-5; 15 bases line up with TRBD2. Germline-derived CDR1 and CDR2 are MDHEN and SYDVKM. The CDR3 length is 18 residues. J gave up 2 bases and V 3 bases, and 7 bases lay outside the gene matches. CDR3 sequence (DNA): TGTGCCAGCAGTTTGAGGACTAGCGGGAGGGTACCTCAAGAGACCCAGTACTTC. Residues: CASSLRTSGRVPQETQYF.